The T cell receptor beta chain under discussion was sequenced for a study of blood T cells in healthy people across ages. This clonotype has just one count. One end of the junction fails to match germline, which may point to a read error. For the second PCR, which ran for 7 to 11 cycles, a sample-barcoded 5' primer and a J-beta primer mix were used. TCRdb recomputed calls from the 5' RACE reads with MiXCR, one row per CDR3 protein. This table holds 720,000 or so distinct CDR3 sequences, around 38% found once. Specimen: blood. This clonotype originated in an elderly man in good health.

The CDR3 nucleotides are TGTGCCAACAGTGACTGTCTCGTCACAGATACGCAGTATTTT. Amino acid sequence: CANSDCLVTDTQYF. V is TRBV6-2 or TRBV6-3 and J is TRBJ2-3; D remains ambiguous. Germline V gives CDR1 MNHEY, CDR2 SVGEGT. CDR3 length: 14 amino acids.